This paragraph covers one T cell receptor (beta chain) sequence. The assay was immunoSEQ multiplex PCR, and TCRdb's table has in-frame clones only and misses some. This repertoire shows approximately 100,000 clones, about 89% found once; its top ten account for roughly 1.6%. The entry originates in a study of T cell changes during pregnancy in multiple sclerosis. The CDR3 runs to 15 residues. V dropped 4 bases and J dropped 4; count of bases not matched to a gene: 8. Germline V CDR1 and CDR2: SGHRS, YFSETQ. Sequenced material: peripheral blood, taken before pregnancy. The sequence derives from a female donor with multiple sclerosis, enrolled in a pregnancy study. The rearrangement joins TRBV5-1 to TRBJ2-5; 9 bases map to TRBD1. CDR3 DNA sequence: TGCGCCAGCAGCCCTAGGACAGGGGTCACAGAGACCCAGTACTTC. Its protein is CASSPRTGVTETQYF.